This T cell receptor beta chain was captured in a study of early T cells in non-severe SARS-CoV-2 infection. The overall study: Sequencing was performed on bulk RNA from unsorted whole blood, leaving chains unpaired. Study-wide findings and caveats: The matching step, a VDJdb search, favored anti-spike CD8 responses and missed private and CD4 specificities.

CDR1 and CDR2 (germline): DFQATT, SNEGSKA (reference sequence). The CDR3 runs to 14 residues. V trimming: 2 bases; J trimming: 3 bases; junction bases outside the gene matches: 5. This clonotype was counted ten times or more. The antigen is not known. Molecules of cDNA were individually given unique molecular identifiers that were attached to them. In TCRdb, the 5' RACE reads were re-called with MiXCR into one record per CDR3 protein. The table records tens of thousands of distinct CDR3 sequences, roughly 5.8% of them present only once. This chain joins TRBV20-1 and TRBJ2-7; 9 bases map to TRBD1. The receptor was derived from an adult who was a healthcare worker with PCR-confirmed SARS-CoV-2 infection or an uninfected control (not recorded which). Sequencing input: whole blood. The CDR3 nucleotides are TGCAGTGCTAGAACGACAGGGGGTAGCTACGAGCAGTACTTC. This gives the protein CSARTTGGSYEQYF.